The rows below give T cell receptor beta chains drawn from one sample of a study of T cell repertoires in cytomegalovirus infection. MiXCR, applied by TCRdb to the reads, yields one record per CDR3 protein. The sample includes about 600,000 distinct CDR3 sequences, roughly 26% of them seen just once. Sequencing was performed on CD8+ T cells from PBMCs. The receptors were sampled from a human donor in good health (CMV status not recorded). Some clones in this sample may be carry-over from other donors' samples. The CDR3 runs from the conserved cysteine through the conserved F or W. A D gene is named only where the DNA matches it firmly. Only part of the rows carry a size: once, few, many, or a class if the clone is expanded.

d_gene: TRBD2
v_gene: TRBV12-3/TRBV12-4
j_gene: TRBJ2-1
abundance: few
len: 13
CDR3nt: TGTGCCAGCAGCTACCGGGGGACTATTGAGCAGTTCTTC
CDR3aa: CASSYRGTIEQFF

d_gene: NA
v_gene: TRBV29-1
j_gene: TRBJ1-2
abundance: NA
len: 11
CDR3nt: TGCAGCGTCCCTATTCGGTCTGGCTACACCTTC
CDR3aa: CSVPIRSGYTF

d_gene: NA
v_gene: TRBV7-8
j_gene: TRBJ1-5
abundance: NA
len: 16
CDR3nt: TGTGCCAGCAGCTCAACCTTGGGCAGTCTGGGTCAGCCCCAGCATTTT
CDR3aa: CASSSTLGSLGQPQHF

d_gene: NA
v_gene: TRBV12-3/TRBV12-4
j_gene: TRBJ2-7
abundance: many
len: 12
CDR3nt: TGTGCCAGCAGTTCGGACCAGGGCGAGCAGTACTTC
CDR3aa: CASSSDQGEQYF

d_gene: TRBD1
v_gene: TRBV7-9
j_gene: TRBJ2-6
abundance: few
len: 18
CDR3nt: TGTGCCAGCAGCAACCCGGGACAGGGGTGGTCTGGGGCCAACGTCCTGACTTTC
CDR3aa: CASSNPGQGWSGANVLTF

d_gene: TRBD1
v_gene: TRBV4-3
j_gene: TRBJ1-4
abundance: NA
len: 15
CDR3nt: TGCGCCAGCAGCCAGTTCGGGACAGGGGATGAAAAACTGTTTTTT
CDR3aa: CASSQFGTGDEKLFF

d_gene: NA
v_gene: TRBV7-9
j_gene: TRBJ1-1
abundance: few
len: 13
CDR3nt: TGTGCCAGCACGGGCGTCCTTTCCACTGAAGCTTTCTTT
CDR3aa: CASTGVLSTEAFF

d_gene: TRBD1
v_gene: TRBV5-5
j_gene: TRBJ2-2
abundance: few
len: 15
CDR3nt: TGTGCCAGCAGGCTGGACAGGGCCGACACCGGGGAGCTGTTTTTT
CDR3aa: CASRLDRADTGELFF

d_gene: NA
v_gene: TRBV28
j_gene: TRBJ2-1
abundance: NA
len: 14
CDR3nt: TGTGCCAGCAGTTTGGTCGGGGACATTGATGAGCAGTTCTTC
CDR3aa: CASSLVGDIDEQFF

d_gene: TRBD2
v_gene: TRBV4-1
j_gene: TRBJ2-5
abundance: few
len: 15
CDR3nt: TGCGCCAGCAGCCAAGAAGGGAGGGTGGGGGAGACCCAGTACTTC
CDR3aa: CASSQEGRVGETQYF

d_gene: NA
v_gene: TRBV28
j_gene: TRBJ2-1
abundance: NA
len: 13
CDR3nt: TGTGCCAGCAGATTTAGGGGGACCCCGAGTTACTTCTTC
CDR3aa: CASRFRGTPSYFF

d_gene: NA
v_gene: TRBV7-9
j_gene: TRBJ2-4
abundance: few
len: 12
CDR3nt: TGTGCCAGCAGCCCGACAGGAAGGGTACAGTACTTC
CDR3aa: CASSPTGRVQYF

d_gene: TRBD2
v_gene: TRBV11-3
j_gene: TRBJ2-1
abundance: few
len: 15
CDR3nt: TGTGCCAGCAGCTTTACTAGCGGGGTAAACAATGAGCAGTTCTTC
CDR3aa: CASSFTSGVNNEQFF

d_gene: NA
v_gene: TRBV7-6
j_gene: TRBJ2-6
abundance: many
len: 17
CDR3nt: TGTGCCAGCAGCCAGCCGGGCAGCCGATCTGGGGCCAACGTCCTGACTTTC
CDR3aa: CASSQPGSRSGANVLTF

d_gene: NA
v_gene: TRBV6-1
j_gene: TRBJ1-2
abundance: once
len: 15
CDR3nt: TGTGCCAGCAGTGAAGTAGGGACGCTCAACTATGGCTACACCTTC
CDR3aa: CASSEVGTLNYGYTF

d_gene: NA
v_gene: TRBV2
j_gene: TRBJ2-1
abundance: NA
len: 13
CDR3nt: TGTGCCATCCTGAGGGGTATCCACAATGAGCAGTTCTTC
CDR3aa: CAILRGIHNEQFF

d_gene: NA
v_gene: TRBV7-2
j_gene: TRBJ1-1
abundance: many
len: 15
CDR3nt: TGTGCCAGCAGCTTATTCGCCCAGGGGAACACTGAAGCTTTCTTT
CDR3aa: CASSLFAQGNTEAFF

d_gene: NA
v_gene: TRBV15
j_gene: TRBJ1-2
abundance: NA
len: 16
CDR3nt: TGTGCCACCAGCAGAGACGGTACAGGATCTAGCTATGGCTACACCTTC
CDR3aa: CATSRDGTGSSYGYTF

d_gene: TRBD2
v_gene: TRBV6-6
j_gene: TRBJ2-1
abundance: few
len: 16
CDR3nt: TGTGCCAGCAGTTGGACGAGCGGGGGGGTATCCAATGAGCAGTTCTTC
CDR3aa: CASSWTSGGVSNEQFF

d_gene: TRBD1
v_gene: TRBV27
j_gene: TRBJ2-2
abundance: few
len: 16
CDR3nt: TGTGCCAGCAGTACCTGGACAGGAGAGAACACCGGGGAGCTGTTTTTT
CDR3aa: CASSTWTGENTGELFF

d_gene: NA
v_gene: TRBV11-2
j_gene: TRBJ1-6
abundance: few
len: 14
CDR3nt: TGTGCCAGCAGCTCTAACCGGTATAATTCACCCCTCCACTTT
CDR3aa: CASSSNRYNSPLHF

d_gene: TRBD2
v_gene: TRBV20-1
j_gene: TRBJ2-7
abundance: NA
len: 14
CDR3nt: TGCAGTGCTAGTTCCCCGGGGGGTCCCTACGAGCAGTACTTC
CDR3aa: CSASSPGGPYEQYF

d_gene: NA
v_gene: TRBV7-9
j_gene: TRBJ1-2
abundance: few
len: 15
CDR3nt: TGTGCCAGCAGCTTAGCGGTGGGACCTCTCCACGGCTACACCTTC
CDR3aa: CASSLAVGPLHGYTF

d_gene: NA
v_gene: TRBV28
j_gene: TRBJ1-1
abundance: few
len: 13
CDR3nt: TGTGCCAGCAGTTTAAAGATGAACACTGAAGCTTTCTTT
CDR3aa: CASSLKMNTEAFF